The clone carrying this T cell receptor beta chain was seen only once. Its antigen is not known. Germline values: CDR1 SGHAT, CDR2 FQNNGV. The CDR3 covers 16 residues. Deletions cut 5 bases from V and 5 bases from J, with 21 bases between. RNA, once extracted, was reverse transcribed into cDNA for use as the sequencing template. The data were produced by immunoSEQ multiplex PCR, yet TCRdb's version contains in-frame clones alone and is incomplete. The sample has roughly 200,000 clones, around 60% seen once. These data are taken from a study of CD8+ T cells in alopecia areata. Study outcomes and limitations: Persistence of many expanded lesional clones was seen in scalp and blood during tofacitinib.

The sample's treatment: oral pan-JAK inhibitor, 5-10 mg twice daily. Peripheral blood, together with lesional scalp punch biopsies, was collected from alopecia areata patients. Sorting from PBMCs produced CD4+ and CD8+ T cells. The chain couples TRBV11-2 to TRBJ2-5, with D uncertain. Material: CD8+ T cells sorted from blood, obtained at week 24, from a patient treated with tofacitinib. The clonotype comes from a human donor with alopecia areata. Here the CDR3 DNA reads TGTGCCAGCAGCCCCCTGGCTGGTCTCGTCGGCGAGACCCAGTACTTC. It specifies CASSPLAGLVGETQYF.